A few counts support the clone carrying this T cell receptor beta chain. What it binds is not known. Time point defined: newly diagnosed GD, antithyroid drugs for less than 3 months. PBMCs provided the RNA from which the TCR library was made. These data are taken from a study of regulatory T cells in long-lasting Graves disease. Arm-PCR with iRepertoire HTBI primers amplified the CDR3 regions for these TCR beta libraries. TCRdb itself ran the multiplex PCR reads through MiXCR, one entry per CDR3 protein. Here the sample spans 360,000 or so distinct CDR3 sequences, 15% to 20% being singletons. The CDR3 loop spans 15 amino acids. Germline CDR1 and CDR2: SGDLS and YYNGEE. The junction had 3 bases not matched to a gene; V was cut back by 0 bases and J by 2 bases. Notes on the study in general: Comparison showed that persistent patients shared more public clonotypes (about 2,700) than new patients (approximately 870).

This sample was also put to use in a study of T cells in Graves' hyperthyroidism and ophthalmopathy. As that study records: With the HTBI primer set, the TCR CDR3 went through a first round of RT-PCR. Blood also showed most of the thyroid clonotypes that were expanded above 0.001.

The receptor's source is a woman under 30 with Graves disease. Here the sequenced sample was peripheral blood mononuclear cells (PBMCs), taken at new diagnosis, from a patient treated with antithyroid drugs. This rearrangement joins TRBV9 to TRBJ2-7; TRBD2 agrees at 9 bases. Written as DNA, the CDR3 is TGTGCCAGCAGCGTAGGACTAGCGGTAACCTACGAGCAGTACTTC. It encodes CASSVGLAVTYEQYF.